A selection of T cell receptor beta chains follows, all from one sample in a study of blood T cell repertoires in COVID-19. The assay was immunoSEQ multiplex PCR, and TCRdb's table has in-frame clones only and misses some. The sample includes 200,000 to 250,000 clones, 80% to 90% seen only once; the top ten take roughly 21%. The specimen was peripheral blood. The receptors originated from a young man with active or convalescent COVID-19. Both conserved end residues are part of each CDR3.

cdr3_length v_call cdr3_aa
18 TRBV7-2 CASSLARARGGRNYGYTF
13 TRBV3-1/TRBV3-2 CASSGQGTGELFF
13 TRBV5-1 CASSLSAVETQYF
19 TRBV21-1 CASSKERLAHTTSTDTQYF
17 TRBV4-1 CASSLSRTAGDTGELFF
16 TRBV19 CASSTHTSGGAYEQFF
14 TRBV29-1 CSVTGQASNYGYTF
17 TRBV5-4 CASSLGGGSSSGNTIYF
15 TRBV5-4 CASSSQGARVYEQYF
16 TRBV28 CASSVRDRLSLEKLFF
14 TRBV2 CASLRDRASYEQYF
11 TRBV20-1 CSARGEYEQYF
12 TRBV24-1 CAAQQGPGEQFF
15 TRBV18 CASSPGYRNTGELFF
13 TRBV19 CASSIQGTQPQHF
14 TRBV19 CASSIQGARTEAFF
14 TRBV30 CAWMTGGRGNIQYF
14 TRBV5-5 CASSTKTGYQPQHF
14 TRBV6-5 CASSLGQSWETQYF
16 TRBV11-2 CASSFVGLDLGGELFF
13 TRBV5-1 CASSLRETDTQYF
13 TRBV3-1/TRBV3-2 CASSPFSTDTQYF
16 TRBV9 CASSVDPGKGYSPLHF
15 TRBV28 CASSSPGHEYNEQFF
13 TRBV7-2 CASSRQGNTEAFF
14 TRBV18 CASSPGRDIYGYTF
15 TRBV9 CASSVEGRGWSIQYF